Listed below are T cell receptor beta chains from one sample, sequenced in a study of blood T cell repertoires in COVID-19. Using immunoSEQ multiplex PCR, the repertoire was profiled, and TCRdb retains in-frame clones only, with some absent. This sample has roughly 250,000 clones, with roughly 88% found just once. The sequencing sample was made of PBMCs or T cells enriched from blood (not recorded which). All receptors derive from a woman aged 45-60 years who had recovered from COVID-19. CDR3s include the opening cysteine and the closing phenylalanine or tryptophan. A D gene is named only where the DNA matches it firmly. Not all rows give a size; the values are once, few, many and, for expanded clones, a class.

clone size: NA; V gene: TRBV18; J gene: TRBJ1-3; D gene: NA; CDR3 DNA: TGTGCCAGCTCACTAAGAGTACAGAGGGACACCATATATTTT; CDR3 protein: CASSLRVQRDTIYF
clone size: NA; V gene: TRBV4-1; J gene: TRBJ2-1; D gene: NA; CDR3 DNA: TGCGCCAGCAGCCAAGATCTCGTCTTCGCGGGATCGACCGGTGAGCAGTTCTTC; CDR3 protein: CASSQDLVFAGSTGEQFF
clone size: once; V gene: TRBV9; J gene: TRBJ2-7; D gene: TRBD2; CDR3 DNA: TGTGCCAGCAGCGCTCGTCCTAGCGGGATCAACGAGCAGTACTTC; CDR3 protein: CASSARPSGINEQYF
clone size: NA; V gene: TRBV14; J gene: TRBJ2-3; D gene: NA; CDR3 DNA: TGTGCCAGCAGCCCCTTAAACCCCGGGGGAGATACGCAGTATTTT; CDR3 protein: CASSPLNPGGDTQYF
clone size: NA; V gene: TRBV28; J gene: TRBJ1-2; D gene: NA; CDR3 DNA: TGTGCCAGCAGTTTAGGACATTATGGCTACACCTTC; CDR3 protein: CASSLGHYGYTF
clone size: NA; V gene: TRBV2; J gene: TRBJ1-2; D gene: NA; CDR3 DNA: TGTGCCAGCAGTGACGAGATGGGGCTAAATGGCTACACCTTC; CDR3 protein: CASSDEMGLNGYTF
clone size: NA; V gene: TRBV7-8; J gene: TRBJ2-2; D gene: NA; CDR3 DNA: TGTGCCAGCAGCTTTGGGGCCAAGAACACCGGGGAGCTGTTTTTT; CDR3 protein: CASSFGAKNTGELFF
clone size: NA; V gene: TRBV5-1; J gene: TRBJ2-3; D gene: TRBD2; CDR3 DNA: TGCGCCAGCAGCTTGTCCGTCAGCGGGGGGGCTACAGATACGCAGTATTTT; CDR3 protein: CASSLSVSGGATDTQYF
clone size: NA; V gene: TRBV3-1/TRBV3-2; J gene: TRBJ2-1; D gene: NA; CDR3 DNA: TGTGCCAGCAGCCAACCCCGCCCCGACGGCGGGCGCGATGAGCAGTTCTTC; CDR3 protein: CASSQPRPDGGRDEQFF
clone size: many; V gene: TRBV4-1; J gene: TRBJ1-5; D gene: TRBD1; CDR3 DNA: TGCGCCAGCAGCCAGGTGGACAGGGCGGTACAGCCCCAGCATTTT; CDR3 protein: CASSQVDRAVQPQHF
clone size: NA; V gene: TRBV7-2; J gene: TRBJ2-3; D gene: TRBD1; CDR3 DNA: TGTGCCAGCAGCCCCATGGGACAGGGCACAGATACGCAGTATTTT; CDR3 protein: CASSPMGQGTDTQYF
clone size: NA; V gene: TRBV12-3/TRBV12-4; J gene: TRBJ2-7; D gene: NA; CDR3 DNA: TGTGCCAGCAGGAACAGGGATCTCCACGAGCAGTACTTC; CDR3 protein: CASRNRDLHEQYF
clone size: NA; V gene: TRBV4-1; J gene: TRBJ2-7; D gene: NA; CDR3 DNA: TGCGCCAGCAGCCAACAGGATGGATACGAGCAGTACTTC; CDR3 protein: CASSQQDGYEQYF
clone size: NA; V gene: TRBV19; J gene: TRBJ2-1; D gene: NA; CDR3 DNA: TGTGCCAGTACCCCAACTTGGGGAGTGGGTAATGAGCAGTTCTTC; CDR3 protein: CASTPTWGVGNEQFF
clone size: NA; V gene: TRBV11-1; J gene: TRBJ1-1; D gene: NA; CDR3 DNA: TGTGCCAGCAGCTGGAGGTCGGGGGTCGCTGAAGCTTTCTTT; CDR3 protein: CASSWRSGVAEAFF
clone size: NA; V gene: TRBV7-9; J gene: TRBJ1-2; D gene: NA; CDR3 DNA: TGTGCCAGCAGCTTATGGGGGCCTAACTATGGCTACACCTTC; CDR3 protein: CASSLWGPNYGYTF
clone size: NA; V gene: TRBV18; J gene: TRBJ1-4; D gene: TRBD1; CDR3 DNA: TGTGCCAGCTTTGGACAGGGCGGGTCCGAAAAACTGTTTTTT; CDR3 protein: CASFGQGGSEKLFF
clone size: once; V gene: TRBV5-5; J gene: TRBJ1-3; D gene: NA; CDR3 DNA: TGTGCCAGCAGTATTGTTGTCCCCGGGACAAGGGGAAACACCATATATTTT; CDR3 protein: CASSIVVPGTRGNTIYF
clone size: NA; V gene: TRBV4-3; J gene: TRBJ2-6; D gene: NA; CDR3 DNA: TGCGCCAGCAGCCAAGATCAGGGGATGAGCTCTGGGGCCAACGTCCTGACTTTC; CDR3 protein: CASSQDQGMSSGANVLTF
clone size: NA; V gene: TRBV5-1; J gene: TRBJ1-2; D gene: NA; CDR3 DNA: TGCGCCAGCAGCGCAGGAACCGAAGTCTATGGCTACACCTTC; CDR3 protein: CASSAGTEVYGYTF
clone size: once; V gene: TRBV19; J gene: TRBJ1-2; D gene: TRBD1; CDR3 DNA: TGTGCCAGTAGTGTGAGGGGGCTGGATGGCTACACCTTC; CDR3 protein: CASSVRGLDGYTF
clone size: few; V gene: TRBV29-1; J gene: TRBJ1-5; D gene: NA; CDR3 DNA: TGCAGCGTCACCACAGGGAACGGCAATCAGCCCCAGCATTTT; CDR3 protein: CSVTTGNGNQPQHF
clone size: NA; V gene: TRBV2; J gene: TRBJ1-2; D gene: TRBD1; CDR3 DNA: TGTGCCAGCAGAGGGACAGTATTCTATGGCTACACCTTC; CDR3 protein: CASRGTVFYGYTF